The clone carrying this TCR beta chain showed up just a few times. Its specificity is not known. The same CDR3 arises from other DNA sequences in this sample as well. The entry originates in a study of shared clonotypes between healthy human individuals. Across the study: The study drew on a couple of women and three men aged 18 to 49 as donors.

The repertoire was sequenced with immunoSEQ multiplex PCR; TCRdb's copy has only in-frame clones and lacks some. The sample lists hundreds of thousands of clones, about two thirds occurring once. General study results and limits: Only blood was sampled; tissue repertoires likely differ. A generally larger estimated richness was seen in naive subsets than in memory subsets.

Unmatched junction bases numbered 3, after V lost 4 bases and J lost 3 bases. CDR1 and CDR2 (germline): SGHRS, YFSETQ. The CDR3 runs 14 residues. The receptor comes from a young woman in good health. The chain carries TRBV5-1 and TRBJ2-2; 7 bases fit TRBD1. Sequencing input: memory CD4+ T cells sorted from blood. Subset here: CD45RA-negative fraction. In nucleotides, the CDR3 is TGCGCCAGCAGCGTAGGGACAGACACCGGGGAGCTGTTTTTT. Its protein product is CASSVGTDTGELFF.